The 21 T cell receptor beta chains below come from one sample, sequenced in a study of T cells in tuberculosis. Assay: immunoSEQ multiplex PCR; the TCRdb copy retains only in-frame clones and omits some. The sample contains 25,000 to 35,000 clones, about 95% of which appear only once. Sequencing was done on a sample of PBMCs. These receptors all come from a donor aged 10-29 years with latent tuberculosis or without tuberculosis infection.

The table lists this clone with a count of one. V usage is TRBV11-3 and J usage is TRBJ1-3, with a tentative D call TRBD1 (6 bases). Germline lookup yields CDR1 SGHNT and CDR2 YENEEA. Trimming pared 5 bases from V and 0 bases from J, leaving 8 bases between. The CDR3 is made up of 14 amino acids. CDR3 region: CASSPDSSGNTIYF. The CDR3 DNA reads as TGTGCCAGCAGCCCGGACAGCTCTGGAAACACCATATATTTT.

This chain uses TRBV7-2 with TRBJ1-1; D is possibly TRBD1 (5 bases). The CDR3 is made up of 15 amino acids. The V and J ends lost 1 base and 4 bases respectively, with 13 bases between them. Germline V gene data show CDR1 as SGHTA and CDR2 as FQGNSA. The CDR3 spells CASSLVHIQGTEAFF. The CDR3 DNA sequence: TGTGCCAGCAGCTTAGTCCACATCCAGGGCACTGAAGCTTTCTTT. Based on the CDR3 plus reference TRBV7-2 and TRBJ1-1, the full variable domain is GAGVSQSPSNKVTEKGKDVELRCDPISGHTALYWYRQSLGQGLEFLIYFQGNSAPDKSGLPSDRFSAERTGGSVSTLTIQRTQQEDSAVYLCASSLVHIQGTEAFFGQGTRLTVV.

This chain joins TRBV5-1 and TRBJ2-3; 12 bases fit TRBD1. CDR1 and CDR2 (germline): SGHRS, YFSETQ. The CDR3 is 17 amino acids. V lost 4 bases to trimming and J lost 2 bases; unmatched junction nucleotides: 8. This chain's CDR3 is CASSLWDRGLSTDTQYF. The CDR3 DNA sequence: TGCGCCAGCAGCCTATGGGACAGGGGGCTTTCCACAGATACGCAGTATTTT.

The chain recombines TRBV7-8 with TRBJ1-5; no reliable D call. Germline CDR1 reads SGHVS; CDR2 reads FQNEAQ. CDR3 length equals 16 residues. Between the trimmed V and J ends, which lost 1 base and 0 bases, there was a span of 10 bases. The CDR3: CASSLGGQVSNQPQHF. CDR3 coding DNA: TGTGCCAGCAGCTTAGGAGGGCAGGTTAGCAATCAGCCCCAGCATTTT.

The rearrangement uses TRBV7-2 and TRBJ1-2, with a weak D call TRBD1 (6 bases). Between the trimmed V and J ends, which lost 3 bases and 4 bases, there was a span of 12 bases. The CDR3 has 14 amino acids. Germline CDR1 is SGHTA and CDR2 is FQGNSA. CDR3 bases: TGTGCCAGCAGCTTGCGCGGCAGGGGCTATGGCTACACCTTC. This gives the protein CASSLRGRGYGYTF.

The rearrangement links TRBV11-3 to TRBJ1-3; 9 nucleotides match TRBD1. After removal of 3 bases from V and 7 bases from J, the junction contained 1 base not matched to a gene. Germline CDR1 SGHNT, CDR2 YENEEA. The CDR3 loop spans 13 amino acids. The CDR3 sequence is CASSFGQGNTIYF. In DNA form, the CDR3 reads TGTGCCAGCAGCTTTGGACAGGGGAACACCATATATTTT. Full variable domain (outside the CDR3, taken from reference TRBV11-3 and TRBJ1-3): EAGVVQSPRYKIIEKKQPVAFWCNPISGHNTLYWYLQNLGQGPELLIRYENEEAVDDSQLPKDRFSAERLKGVDSTLKIQPAELGDSAVYLCASSFGQGNTIYFGEGSWLTVV.

In its sample, this clone was seen a few times. V is TRBV20-1 and J is TRBJ2-7; D is ambiguous. Germline V gene lookup returns CDR1 DFQATT and CDR2 SNEGSKA (reference sequence). V was clipped by 5 bases and J by 1 base, with 6 bases between them. The CDR3 has 11 amino acids. The CDR3 DNA follows: TGCAGTGCTTTCAATTCCTACGAGCAGTACTTC. Protein product: CSAFNSYEQYF.

This chain uses TRBV6-1 with TRBJ1-2, with a possible D match to TRBD1 (6 bases). Germline CDR1 is MNHNS and CDR2 is SASEGT. The CDR3 length is 15 residues. V was trimmed by 10 bases and J by 2 bases, leaving 20 bases between them. The CDR3 bases are TGTGCCATTCGTGGGGGGGCGCTTATCAACTATGGCTACACCTTC. It specifies CAIRGGALINYGYTF.

This clone has only one observation. This chain uses TRBV15 with TRBJ2-5, with TRBD1 as a possible D gene (5 bases). Trimming removed 0 bases at V and 13 bases at J, with 18 bases between. The CDR3 is made up of 14 amino acids. The germline CDR1 and CDR2 sequences are LNHNV and YYDKDF (reference sequence). The CDR3 DNA is TGTGCCACCAGCAGAGATACAAAACCCGAAAGGGGGTACTTC. Amino acid sequence: CATSRDTKPERGYF.

For this clone: Other DNA sequences of this sample code for an identical CDR3. V gene TRBV29-1 combines with J gene TRBJ2-7; D is possibly TRBD1 (6 bases). This CDR3 region has 11 residues. Per germline, CDR1 SQVTM and CDR2 ANQGSEA. V dropped 6 bases and J dropped 3 bases, with 9 bases sitting between them. CDR3 DNA sequence: TGCAGCGTAGGGGGAAACTACGAGCAGTACTTC. Its translation: CSVGGNYEQYF.

V usage is TRBV6-1 and J usage is TRBJ2-5; D gene uncertain. V shed 7 bases and J shed 3 bases, with 6 bases lying between them. The CDR3 is 11 residues long. The V gene's germline CDR1 is MNHNS and CDR2 SASEGT. CDR3 in DNA: TGTGCCAGCACGAGAGAAGAGACCCAGTACTTC. This gives the protein CASTREETQYF.

The V gene is TRBV7-2, the J gene TRBJ1-3; D may be TRBD1 (5 bases). Germline-derived CDR1 and CDR2 are SGHTA and FQGNSA. This CDR3 has 13 residues. Trimming removed 2 bases at V and 8 bases at J, with 10 bases between. CDR3 in amino acids: CASSLFDRDTIYF. Here the CDR3 DNA reads TGTGCCAGCAGCTTATTCGACAGAGACACCATATATTTT.

This chain connects TRBV5-1 to TRBJ2-2; 12 positions agree with TRBD2. Germline lookup yields CDR1 SGHRS and CDR2 YFSETQ. This CDR3 region has 16 residues. V was clipped by 0 bases and J by 5 bases; unmatched bases: 2. In DNA, the CDR3 is TGCGCCAGCAGCTTGGGGACTAGCGGGGTGACCGGGGAGCTGTTTTTT. Translating it yields CASSLGTSGVTGELFF.

This clone turned up a few times. The chain has TRBV4-2 and TRBJ1-2; 8 bases are a match to TRBD1. J lost 2 bases, V lost 3 bases, and 2 bases had no gene match. CDR1 and CDR2 (germline): LGHNA, YNFKEQ. The CDR3 sequence is 14 residues long. DNA for the CDR3: TGTGCCAGCAGCCAGCGACAGGGGAACTATGGCTACACCTTC. The encoded protein is CASSQRQGNYGYTF.

This clone was seen just once. This sequence joins TRBV7-8 and TRBJ1-3, with TRBD1 matching over 8 bases. CDR1 is SGHVS, CDR2 FQNEAQ, per germline. This CDR3 spans 16 amino acids. With V trimmed by 5 bases and J by 0 bases, 6 bases remained unmatched. CDR3 protein: CASSHDRGSSGNTIYF. The CDR3 nucleotides read TGTGCCAGCAGCCACGACAGGGGAAGCTCTGGAAACACCATATATTTT. The complete variable domain, with remaining parts taken from reference TRBV7-8 and TRBJ1-3, reads GAGVSQSPRYKVAKRGQDVALRCDPISGHVSLFWYQQALGQGPEFLTYFQNEAQLDKSGLPSDRFFAERPEGSVSTLKIQRTQQEDSAVYLCASSHDRGSSGNTIYFGEGSWLTVV.

The chain couples TRBV14 to TRBJ1-2; the match to TRBD1 covers 7 bases. Germline CDR1 is SGHDN and CDR2 is FVKESK. The CDR3 contains 13 residues. J gave up 6 bases and V 3 bases, and 4 bases lay outside the gene matches. The CDR3 nucleotides are TGTGCCAGCAGCCATAGTAGGGGGCATGGCTACACCTTC. Its translation: CASSHSRGHGYTF.

J is TRBJ2-2 and V is TRBV19; 8 bases match TRBD1. Germline CDR1 and CDR2: LNHDA and SQIVND (reference sequence). CDR3 length equals 15 residues. The J segment lost 4 bases and the V segment lost 5 bases, leaving 6 bases of the junction unmatched. CDR3 sequence: CASSLKTGGTGELFF. For the CDR3, the DNA is TGTGCCAGTAGTCTAAAAACAGGGGGCACCGGGGAGCTGTTTTTT.

The chain has TRBV5-6 and TRBJ1-2, with a possible D match to TRBD1 (5 bases). The CDR3 is 12 amino acids. The V and J ends lost 6 bases and 2 bases respectively, with 8 bases between them. Germline values: CDR1 SGHDT, CDR2 YYEEEE. Written as DNA, the CDR3 is TGTGCCAGCAACCGACAGAACTATGGCTACACCTTC. The encoded protein is CASNRQNYGYTF.

This chain links TRBV7-3 with TRBJ1-4; 7 bases are shared with TRBD1. Germline V gives CDR1 SGHTA, CDR2 FQGTGA. CDR3 size: 14 residues. V gave up 5 bases and J gave up 5 bases; unmatched junction bases: 5. CDR3 residues: CASSPGQLNEKLFF. CDR3 DNA: TGTGCCAGCAGCCCGGGACAGCTAAATGAAAAACTGTTTTTT.

The chain couples TRBV9 to TRBJ1-2, with D perhaps TRBD1 (6 bases). Germline lookup yields CDR1 SGDLS and CDR2 YYNGEE. The CDR3 is 13 amino acids. Trimming removed 3 bases from V and 4 bases from J, with 10 bases in between. CDR3 loop: CASSAQGIYGYTF. The CDR3 region has the DNA TGTGCCAGCAGCGCACAGGGTATCTATGGCTACACCTTC.

The genes are TRBV2 and TRBJ1-2, with D maybe TRBD1 (5 bases). From germline, CDR1 is SNHLY and CDR2 FYNNEI. This CDR3 region has 14 residues. The V gene lost 2 bases and the J gene lost 2 bases, with 9 bases spanning the gap. In DNA form, the CDR3 reads TGTGCCAGCAGTGAACATGCAGGGAACTATGGCTACACCTTC. Its protein product is CASSEHAGNYGYTF.